This TCR beta chain was profiled in a study of cytomegalovirus exposure and HLA in healthy donors (dated by TCRdb to 2016 to 2017). For the study in its entirety: An earlier analysis of approximately 640 of the donors reported about 250 Gb of sequence data and some 120 million unique TCR beta sequences from 150 million to 200 million T cells. Of the approximately 370 genotyped donors, approximately 81% were placed in the genetic ancestry cluster associated with self-reported Caucasian donors. Donor age, sex, ethnicity and CMV serostatus were compiled together with the repertoire data. Every repertoire in the discovery cohort had been generated on one and the same sequencing platform. The study used immunosequencing to profile the T cell repertoires of around 600 subjects and linked those repertoires to cytomegalovirus serostatus. In the later analysis, no new phenotypic data were used to find candidate immune exposures; instead, reliance was placed on TCR beta sequences and their occurrence across donors. Approximately 300 gigabases of sequencing data and approximately 91 million unique TCR sequences made up an early release that covered 500 to 650 HLA-typed donors. In addition to the first cohort of 666 subjects, a separate validation cohort of 120 different subjects was used. In a later genetic analysis, genome-wide SNP genotypes for about three fifths of the roughly 670 donors were used, and that subset was treated as a discovery cohort. Among roughly 370 genotyped donors of the cohort, an average of about 240,000 unique TCR beta nucleotide sequences were sequenced per donor, around a sixth of them non-productive. The number of donors typed differed by locus, with roughly 620-630 for A, B, C, DRB1 and DQB1, roughly 550 for DQA1, about 610 for DPA1, and about 450 for DPB1. Several DR-DQ haplotypes were handled as single units for association and clustering because linkage in the cohort was strong. High-throughput TCR immunosequencing, statistical association of individual TCRs with disease status, and machine learning were combined to predict cytomegalovirus infection status. An earlier analysis of some 600 of the donors applied high-throughput TCR beta sequencing to assess whether each TCR beta V gene segment acted as functional or pseudogenic. HLA typing covered class I and class II loci at four-digit resolution. A later analysis re-examined previously published TCR beta repertoires from 610 or so donors and added high-resolution HLA genotyping to investigate patterns of TCR occurrence. The study aimed to test whether cataloging public T cell receptors could reveal signatures of past pathogen exposure. Broad study findings and their caveats: The earlier analysis of a few hundred of the donors excluded fewer than 20 rarely observed V segments, including chromosome 9 orphons, because counts were too low. A further reported finding was that TCR beta sequences accurately predicted the HLA-A and HLA-B alleles for most subjects in the first cohort. The study gave a list of 150 to 200 TCR beta chains associated with cytomegalovirus. Most TCR sequences were observed very rarely across donors, whereas some public TCRs were present in many individuals. Three of the identified cytomegalovirus-associated TCR beta chains were confirmed in vitro to be specific for cytomegalovirus antigens. In a later analysis, several top co-occurrence clusters were reported to appear linked to parvovirus B19, influenza, CMV and Epstein-Barr virus. The cohort was sequenced for TCR beta chains only, and without alpha or paired-chain data the features that could be detected were limited. In an earlier analysis of roughly 560 of the donors, most TCR beta V segments were observed in productive rearrangements about 87% or about 30% of the time, broadly matching IMGT annotations. A later analysis found that HLA-associated TCR beta chains were more clonally expanded and had lower generation probabilities than equally common non-associated chains. Sequencing depth was assumed to be roughly uniform across donors in the presence/absence analyses, though that assumption may not hold. Assigning TCR associations to individual alleles was difficult when HLA alleles, especially DR and DQ, strongly co-occurred. Cytomegalovirus status was reported to be diagnosed by the classifier with high specificity and sensitivity in both the original and validation cohorts. According to a later analysis, TCR association rates differed among HLA loci, with DRB1 alleles showing the most associated TCRs and HLA-C alleles showing the fewest. Because some donors lacked HLA typing at each locus, the association tests relied only on the typed subset. The authors suggested that the approach could potentially be generalized to other disease states and immunological phenotypes. A later genetic analysis reported fewer N-insertions in productive TCRs among donors in an Asian-associated ancestry cluster than the roughly 700-donor mean. According to a later analysis, most CMV-associated TCR beta chains appeared to be HLA-restricted, and the HLA associations seemed to be driven largely by CMV exposure. Correlated functional status among segregating V segments might reflect linkage disequilibrium, but an unknown experimental factor could not be ruled out. Some IMGT-functional V segments, including TRBV6-2 and TRBV6-3, could not be distinguished by the 87-base-pair reads and were therefore excluded. A cluster of highly shared sequence variants was judged likely to be a technical artifact of the sequencing pipeline. At a false discovery rate of 0.05, a later analysis linked some 17,000 TCR beta sequences to specific HLA alleles. CMV serostatus was the only immune exposure information available for the cohort. In a later genetic analysis, a missense DCLRE1C variant was associated with V-gene and J-gene trimming of TCR beta chains, and the association was replicated in an independent cohort.

The cohort consisted of more than 650 healthy bone marrow donors. At the time of sampling, every cohort member was nominally healthy, though immune exposures that went unrecorded were likely present. The donor tested CMV seropositive, placing the donor among the 250 to 300 seropositive members of the cohort. Each donor provided a peripheral blood sample, and peripheral blood mononuclear cells were used for TCR beta sequencing. The Qiagen DNeasy Blood Extraction Kit was used to extract genomic DNA from the blood cell samples. Note on this clone: It lacks a known antigen. No base-level quality is on record; no much larger clone is a single base apart.

To prepare the library, the immunoSEQ multiplex PCR assay was applied. A mixture of 60 forward primers for TCR Vbeta segments and 13 reverse primers for TCR Jbeta segments was used in the multiplex PCR. The CDR3 region of rearranged TCR beta genes was amplified from genomic DNA by a multiplex PCR assay. The amplified TCR beta libraries were sequenced on the Illumina HiSeq System as 87-base-pair reads. On the authors' methods: A later analysis tallied around 87 million unique TCR beta chains across the 640 or so repertoires, and some 10 million of those chains were shared by two or more donors. Raw reads were error-corrected and collapsed into unique sequences with a nearest-neighbor algorithm that merged closely related sequences to remove PCR and sequencing errors. Alignment of CDR3 sequences to IMGT reference sequences was used to assign V, D and J gene segments. For a sequence to be retained, at least a six-nucleotide match to both a V gene segment and a J gene segment was required. A rearrangement was called productive if the CDR3 had no stop codons and remained in frame with V and J, and every other rearrangement was called non-productive. Following IMGT convention, CDR3 was defined as the stretch from the second conserved V-encoded cysteine to the conserved J-encoded phenylalanine. In an earlier analysis of roughly 580 of the donors, sequences lacking an unambiguous match to a single V gene segment were excluded. An earlier analysis of fewer than 750 of the donors called V segments functional above 56.7% productive rearrangements and segregating when the between-donor standard deviation exceeded 5%. A statistical classification framework was built to diagnose cytomegalovirus status from the catalog of TCR beta chain sequences. V and J gene assignment, in a later analysis, came from comparing TCR nucleotide sequences with IMGT/GENE-DB human TR gene sequences. The TCRdist pipeline was used in a later analysis to assign CDR3 sequences and most-parsimonious VDJ recombination scenarios. A later analysis defined each TCR beta chain by its CDR3 amino acid sequence plus V-gene family, and excluded reads lacking a unique V-gene family. As a way to deal with suspected cross-contamination and a sequencing artifact, a later analysis dropped approximately 590 nucleotide sequences that were highly shared and had low generation probability. A later analysis calculated a clonal expansion index for each public chain from normalized within-repertoire ranks of inferred template counts. Generation probabilities in a later analysis came from a VDJ recombination model fitted to out-of-frame rearrangements, and those results were checked against IGoR. Hypergeometric tests were used in a later analysis to score TCR-TCR, TCR-HLA and TCR-CMV co-occurrence, with a repertoire-size bias correction applied to the TCR pairs. In a later analysis, false discovery rates were estimated by permuting HLA or CMV assignments 20 times. In a later analysis, co-occurring TCRs were grouped with DBSCAN, and TCRdist sequence similarity was added when clustering was performed within HLA-allele-positive subsets. Co-occurrence clustering excluded repertoires with fewer than 30,000 or more than 120,000 public chains, plus five with anomalous nucleotide sharing. TCRdb obtained this table from immuneACCESS and retained in-frame rearrangements with V and J assigned. These tables miss some clones; where compared with another copy, unresolved V genes account for less than half of the shortfall, and the remainder is unexplained. V, J and clone size are taken as reported in that table, and D and trimming were inferred from the DNA itself. A total of 150,000 to 200,000 clones appear in this sample, roughly 80% of them only once. Of the sample, 4.5% to 7.5% is held by the ten largest clones.

From its cysteine to its phenylalanine, the CDR3 spans 14 amino acids. Only the CDR3 DNA stays, 42 bases, in frame from base 1. CDR1 and CDR2 are drawn from the germline V gene: SGHAT, FQNNGV. Trimming at the junction amounts to 2 bases on V and 3 bases on J, and the germline ends lie 11 bases apart. The sequence came from a woman in her thirties in good health and CMV-seropositive. The specimen was PBMCs. The rearrangement joined TRBV11-2 to TRBJ2-7; the D gene is possibly TRBD2, with 5 bases matching. The sequenced DNA: TGTGCCAGCAGCTTAAGAAGGGAGCGCTACGAGCAGTACTTC. Its translation reads: CASSLRRERYEQYF.